Shown below are 16 T cell receptor beta chains from a single sample sequenced in a study of T cell repertoires in cytomegalovirus infection. TCRdb redid the calling of the reads with MiXCR, one entry per CDR3 protein. The sample carries tens of thousands of distinct CDR3 sequences, over 3.5% recorded once. The sequenced material came from PBMCs. These receptors were taken from a human donor in good health (CMV status not recorded). Some clones in this sample may be carry-over from other donors' samples.

This clonotype was seen ten or more times. The CDR3 loop is CASSTPGALHF. In DNA, the CDR3 is TGTGCCAGCAGCACGCCCGGGGCCCTCCACTTT. The V and J genes are TRBV4-2 and TRBJ1-6; D is unresolved. V gave up 5 bases and J gave up 14 bases, with 10 bases separating them. Germline V gene lookup returns CDR1 LGHNA and CDR2 YNFKEQ. This CDR3 region has 11 residues.

The V gene is TRBV6-1, the J gene TRBJ2-1; tentatively, D is TRBD2 (6 bases). Germline V lookup: CDR1 MNHNS, CDR2 SASEGT. The V end was cut by 8 bases, the J end by 6 bases, with 14 bases between. The CDR3 runs to 13 residues. The CDR3 DNA sequence: TGTGCCAGCGCGGAGGGCCTAAGCAATGAGCAGTTCTTC. Translating it yields CASAEGLSNEQFF.

This clonotype was seen repeatedly, ten times or more. This rearrangement joins TRBV7-2 to TRBJ2-5, with TRBD1 as a possible D gene (6 bases). Germline V gene sequence: CDR1 SGHTA, CDR2 FQGNSA. Trimming stripped 1 base from V and 3 bases from J, with 9 bases between. The CDR3 runs to 14 residues. Written as DNA, the CDR3 is TGTGCCAGCAGCTTAGGGACAGCTAAAGAGACCCAGTACTTC. Residues: CASSLGTAKETQYF.

A remark on this clonotype: This clone may be a read error of a much larger clone one base away. V is TRBV11-3 and J is TRBJ2-3, with D perhaps TRBD1 or TRBD2 (5 bases each). With 11 bases removed from V and 8 bases from J, the gap between germline ends came to 23 bases. The length of the CDR3 is 14 residues. Germline V lookup: CDR1 SGHNT, CDR2 YENEEA. The CDR3 spells CAAPGLQPGVTQYF. The CDR3 DNA reads TGTGCCGCCCCGGGGCTACAACCTGGGGTTACGCAGTATTTT.

This clonotype was recorded at least ten times. V usage is TRBV7-2 and J usage is TRBJ2-1, with TRBD2 matching over 13 bases. CDR1 and CDR2 (germline): SGHTA, FQGNSA. CDR3 length: 18 residues. Unmatched junction bases numbered 5, after V lost 0 bases and J lost 3 bases. The CDR3 DNA is TGTGCCAGCAGCTTAGCGGGACTAGCGGGAAACTTCTACAATGAGCAGTTCTTC. Its protein is CASSLAGLAGNFYNEQFF.

The V gene is TRBV7-2, the J gene TRBJ2-5; D remains unclear. Germline CDR1 SGHTA, CDR2 FQGNSA. CDR3 size: 13 residues. Trimming cost V 10 bases and J 0 bases, with 12 bases left between them. The CDR3 DNA is TGTGCCATGGCCCCCTCCAACCAAGAGACCCAGTACTTC. The encoded protein is CAMAPSNQETQYF.

This clonotype has ten or more counts. The chain uses TRBV11-2 and TRBJ2-2; D not resolved. The length of the CDR3 is 14 residues. The germline V and J ends were trimmed by 1 base and 3 bases, with 6 bases remaining between them. CDR1 SGHAT and CDR2 FQNNGV come from the germline V gene. The DNA of the CDR3 is TGTGCCAGCAGCTTAGGACCCTACACCGGGGAGCTGTTTTTT. Translation gives CASSLGPYTGELFF.

In this sample, this clonotype turned up many times. The V call is TRBV29-1, the J call TRBJ2-7, with a possible D match to TRBD1 (6 bases). Trimming cost V 0 bases and J 3 bases, with 12 bases left between them. The CDR3 runs 14 residues. Per germline, CDR1 SQVTM and CDR2 ANQGSEA. The CDR3 region is CSVEEGRGGYEQYF. CDR3 DNA sequence: TGCAGCGTTGAAGAGGGTCGAGGGGGCTACGAGCAGTACTTC.

This clonotype showed up many times. The CDR3 loop is CSARGLAGLGEKLFF. CDR3 bases: TGCAGTGCTAGAGGGTTGGCGGGACTCGGTGAAAAACTGTTTTTT. The chain has TRBV20-1 and TRBJ1-4; D may be TRBD1 (5 bases). This CDR3 is 15 amino acids long. V was pared by 1 base and J by 7 bases, with 16 bases between. Germline assignment: CDR1 DFQATT and CDR2 SNEGSKA (reference sequence).

This clonotype has ten or more counts. The chain carries TRBV28 and TRBJ1-1; 7 nucleotides line up with TRBD1. V was clipped by 6 bases and J by 4 bases; unmatched bases: 8. The CDR3 extends over 14 amino acids. Per the germline V gene, CDR1 is MDHEN and CDR2 is SYDVKM. The CDR3 coding sequence is TGTGCCAGCAGGAAAGGGGGCGGACTCACTGAAGCTTTCTTT. Translating gives CASRKGGGLTEAFF.

Of note for this clonotype: This may be a read error: a much more frequent sequence differs by one nucleotide. CDR3: CASSPSGNQSQHF. The DNA for the CDR3 is TGTGCCAGCAGCCCGAGTGGCAATCAGTCCCAGCATTTT. V usage is TRBV7-9 and J usage is TRBJ1-5, with no clear D. CDR1 and CDR2 from the germline V gene are SEHNR and FQNEAQ (reference sequence). This CDR3 contains 13 residues.

With regard to this clonotype: Since a much larger clone is just one base distant, this may be a read error. The V call is TRBV11-2, the J call TRBJ2-1; 9 bases are a match to TRBD2. The CDR3 spans 18 residues. V was clipped by 2 bases and J by 7 bases; unmatched bases: 15. Looked up from germline, CDR1 is SGHAT and CDR2 is FQNNGV. The CDR3 DNA reads as TGTGCCAGCAGCTTAATGAGCGGGAGGCCCAAGAGGGAAAATGAGCAGTTCTTC. Encoded protein: CASSLMSGRPKRENEQFF.

At least ten counts were recorded for this clonotype. This sequence joins TRBV12-3 or TRBV12-4 and TRBJ1-5; D remains unclear. V gave up 2 bases and J gave up 7 bases, with 9 bases separating them. CDR3 size: 13 residues. The CDR3 is CASSLSTGQPQHF. DNA for the CDR3: TGTGCCAGCAGTTTATCGACCGGGCAGCCCCAGCATTTT.

Many counts were recorded for this clonotype. The J gene is TRBJ2-3, the V gene TRBV7-8; D remains ambiguous. Germline values: CDR1 SGHVS, CDR2 FQNEAQ. V lost 0 bases and J 5 bases, leaving 6 bases between the germline ends. The CDR3 contains 13 residues. CDR3 bases: TGTGCCAGCAGCTTAGCGACCCTAGATACGCAGTATTTT. It is translated as CASSLATLDTQYF. The complete variable domain, with remaining parts taken from reference TRBV7-8 and TRBJ2-3, reads GAGVSQSPRYKVAKRGQDVALRCDPISGHVSLFWYQQALGQGPEFLTYFQNEAQLDKSGLPSDRFFAERPEGSVSTLKIQRTQQEDSAVYLCASSLATLDTQYFGPGTRLTVL.

This clonotype was seen at least ten times. The V call is TRBV7-6, the J call TRBJ2-3; 11 bases are shared with TRBD2. This CDR3 contains 15 residues. Trimming took 5 bases from V and 4 from J; bases not matched to a gene: 5. Per germline, CDR1 SGHVS and CDR2 FNYEAQ. This CDR3 reads CASSTSGGYSDTQYF. CDR3 nucleotides: TGTGCCAGCAGCACTAGCGGGGGTTACTCAGATACGCAGTATTTT.

The table lists this clonotype with many counts. The junction does not match germline at one end; this may be a read error. V gene TRBV7-6 combines with J gene TRBJ2-2; D is uncertain. Germline lookup yields CDR1 SGHVS and CDR2 FNYEAQ. This CDR3 has 13 residues. CDR3 sequence: CASSFLMGGELFF. The CDR3 nucleotides are TGTGCTAGCAGCTTCCTTATGGGCGGGGAGCTGTTTTTT. Together with reference TRBV7-6 and TRBJ2-2, the CDR3 gives the full variable domain: GAGVSQSPRYKVTKRGQDVALRCDPISGHVSLYWYRQALGQGPEFLTYFNYEAQQDKSGLPNDRFSAERPEGSISTLTIQRTEQRDSAMYRCASSFLMGGELFFGEGSRLTVL.